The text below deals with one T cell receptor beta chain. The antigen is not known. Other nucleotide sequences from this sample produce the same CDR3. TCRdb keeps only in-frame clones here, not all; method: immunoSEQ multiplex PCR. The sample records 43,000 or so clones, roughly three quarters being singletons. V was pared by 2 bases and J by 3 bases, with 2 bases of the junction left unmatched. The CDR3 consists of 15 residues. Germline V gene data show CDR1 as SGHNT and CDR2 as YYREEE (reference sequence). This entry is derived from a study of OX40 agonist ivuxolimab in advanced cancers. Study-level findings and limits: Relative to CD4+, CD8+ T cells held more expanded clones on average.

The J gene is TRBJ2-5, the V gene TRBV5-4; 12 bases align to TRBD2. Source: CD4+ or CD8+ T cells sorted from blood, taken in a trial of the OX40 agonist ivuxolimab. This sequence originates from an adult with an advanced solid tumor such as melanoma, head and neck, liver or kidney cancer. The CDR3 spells CASSLRLAGEETQYF. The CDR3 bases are TGTGCCAGCAGCTTACGACTAGCGGGAGAAGAGACCCAGTACTTC.